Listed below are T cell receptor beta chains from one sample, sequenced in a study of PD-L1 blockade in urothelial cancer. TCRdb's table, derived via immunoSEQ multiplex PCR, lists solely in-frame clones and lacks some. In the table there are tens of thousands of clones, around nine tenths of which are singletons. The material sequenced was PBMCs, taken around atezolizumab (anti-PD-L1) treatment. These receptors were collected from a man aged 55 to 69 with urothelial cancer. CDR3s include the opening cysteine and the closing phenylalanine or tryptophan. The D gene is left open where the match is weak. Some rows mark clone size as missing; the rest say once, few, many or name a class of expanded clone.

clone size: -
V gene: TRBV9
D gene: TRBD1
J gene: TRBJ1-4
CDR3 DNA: TGTGCCAGCAGCGCAGGGACAGGAGCTGAAAAACTGTTTTTT
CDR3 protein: CASSAGTGAEKLFF

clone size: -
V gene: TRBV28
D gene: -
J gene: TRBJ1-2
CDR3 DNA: TGTGCCAGCAGTTTATGGGTTCGGCAGGGCGATGGCTACACCTTC
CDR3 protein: CASSLWVRQGDGYTF

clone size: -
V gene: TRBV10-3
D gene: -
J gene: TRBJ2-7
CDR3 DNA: TGTGCCATCAATCCGGACGGTCAGGGGGGGTACTTC
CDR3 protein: CAINPDGQGGYF

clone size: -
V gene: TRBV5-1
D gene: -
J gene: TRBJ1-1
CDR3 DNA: TGCGCCAGCAGTTGGGGGGGAACTAACACTGAAGCTTTCTTT
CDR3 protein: CASSWGGTNTEAFF

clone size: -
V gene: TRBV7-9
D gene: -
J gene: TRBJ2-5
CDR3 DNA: TGTGCCAGCAGCTTCCACGCTAGCCCACAGCCCCAGTACTTC
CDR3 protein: CASSFHASPQPQYF

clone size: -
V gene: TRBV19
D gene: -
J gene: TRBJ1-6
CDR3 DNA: TGTGCCAGTAGTAGCGGGAGAGGAAATTCACCCCTCCACTTT
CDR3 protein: CASSSGRGNSPLHF

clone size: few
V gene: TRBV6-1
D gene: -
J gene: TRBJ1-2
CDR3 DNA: TGTGCCAGCAGCCCGGGGTATGACTATGGCTACACCTTC
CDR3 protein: CASSPGYDYGYTF

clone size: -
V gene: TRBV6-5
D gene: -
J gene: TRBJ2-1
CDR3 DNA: TGTGCCAGCAGTTACCTCGGGGCGCGGGATAATGAGCAGTTCTTC
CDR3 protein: CASSYLGARDNEQFF

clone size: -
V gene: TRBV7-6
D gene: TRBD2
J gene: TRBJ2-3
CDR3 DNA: TGTGCCAGCAGCCCCGGGACTAGCAACACGCAGTATTTT
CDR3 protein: CASSPGTSNTQYF

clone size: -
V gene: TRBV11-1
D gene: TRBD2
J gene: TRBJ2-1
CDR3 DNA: TGTGCCAGCAGCTTAGACGTGGGACTAGCCTACAATGAGCAGTTCTTC
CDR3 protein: CASSLDVGLAYNEQFF

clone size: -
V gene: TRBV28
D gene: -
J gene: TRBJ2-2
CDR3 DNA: TGTGCCAGCAGTTTATTCGCGACAGGCCCGAACACCGGGGAGCTGTTTTTT
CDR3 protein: CASSLFATGPNTGELFF

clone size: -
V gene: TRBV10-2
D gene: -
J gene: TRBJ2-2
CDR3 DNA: TGCGCCAGCAGTGGGACAGCGAACACCGGGGAGCTGTTTTTT
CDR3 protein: CASSGTANTGELFF

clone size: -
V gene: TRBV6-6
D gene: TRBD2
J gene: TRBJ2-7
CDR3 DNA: TGTGCCAGCAGTTTACCCGGGGGTAGCGGGTCCTACGAGCAGTACTTC
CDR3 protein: CASSLPGGSGSYEQYF

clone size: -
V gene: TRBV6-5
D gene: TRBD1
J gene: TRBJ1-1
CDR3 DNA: TGTGCCAGCAGTTACGGGACAGGGGATACTGAAGCTTTCTTT
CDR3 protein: CASSYGTGDTEAFF

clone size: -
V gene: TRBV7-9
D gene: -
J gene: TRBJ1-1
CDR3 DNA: TGTGCCAGCAGCCCAAACCTTGGGGGGACCACTGAAGCTTTCTTT
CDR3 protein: CASSPNLGGTTEAFF

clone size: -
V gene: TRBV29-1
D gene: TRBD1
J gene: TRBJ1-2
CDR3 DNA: TGCAGCGTTGTAGGGACAGGGGTCGAGAACTATGGCTACACCTTC
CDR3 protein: CSVVGTGVENYGYTF

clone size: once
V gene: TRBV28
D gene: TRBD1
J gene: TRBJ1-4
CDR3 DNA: TGTGCCAGCAGTTTGGGGGACAGGGACGGGGATGAAAAACTGTTTTTT
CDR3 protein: CASSLGDRDGDEKLFF

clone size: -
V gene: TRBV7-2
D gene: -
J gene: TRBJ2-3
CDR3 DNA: TGTGCCAGCAGCCCTCAAGGTAGCTCAAATAAGTATTTT
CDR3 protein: CASSPQGSSNKYF

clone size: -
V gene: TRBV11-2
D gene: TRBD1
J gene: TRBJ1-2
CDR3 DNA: TGTGCCAGCAGCTTGGACAGGGACCTCGGCTACACCTTC
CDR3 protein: CASSLDRDLGYTF

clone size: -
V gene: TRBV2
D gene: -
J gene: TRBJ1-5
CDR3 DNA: TGTGCCAGCAGTGCTACCCATAGCAATCAGCCCCAGCATTTT
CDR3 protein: CASSATHSNQPQHF

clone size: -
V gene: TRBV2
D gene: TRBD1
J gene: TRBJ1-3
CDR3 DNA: TGTGCCAGCAGTAAGCCGACAGGGAACTCTGGAAACACCATATATTTT
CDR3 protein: CASSKPTGNSGNTIYF

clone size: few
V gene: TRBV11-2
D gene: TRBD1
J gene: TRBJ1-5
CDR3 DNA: TGTGCCAGCAGCTTAGGGACAGGGGATCAGCCCCAGCATTTT
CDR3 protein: CASSLGTGDQPQHF

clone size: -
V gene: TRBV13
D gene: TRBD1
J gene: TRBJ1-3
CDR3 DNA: TGTGCCAGCAGCTGGAGCGTGGACAGGGTTCTGGCTGGAAACACCATATATTTT
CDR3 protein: CASSWSVDRVLAGNTIYF

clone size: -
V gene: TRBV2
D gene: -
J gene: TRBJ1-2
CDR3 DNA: TGTGCCAGCAACTCAAGGGGCAGGGGTAACTATGGCTACACCTTC
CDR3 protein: CASNSRGRGNYGYTF

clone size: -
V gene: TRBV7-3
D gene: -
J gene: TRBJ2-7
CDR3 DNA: TGTGCCAGCAGCTTAACGTTGACATCCGAGCAGTACTTC
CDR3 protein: CASSLTLTSEQYF

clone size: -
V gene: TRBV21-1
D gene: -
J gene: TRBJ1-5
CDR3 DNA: TGTGCCAGCAGCAGTCAGGCGCAGGGACTTAGCAATCAGCCCCAGCATTTT
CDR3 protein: CASSSQAQGLSNQPQHF

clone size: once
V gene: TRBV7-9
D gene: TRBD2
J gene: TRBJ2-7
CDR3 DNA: TGTGCCAGCAGCTTTAGCGGGAGCTACGAGCAGTACTTC
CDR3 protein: CASSFSGSYEQYF

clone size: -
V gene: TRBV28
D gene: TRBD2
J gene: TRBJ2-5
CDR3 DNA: TGTGCCAGCAGTTCGGAGCGGGAGAGGTACCAAGAGACCCAGTACTTC
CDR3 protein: CASSSERERYQETQYF

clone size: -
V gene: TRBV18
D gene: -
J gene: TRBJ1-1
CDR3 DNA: TGTGCCAGCTCGCAAGTAGAGAACACTGAAGCTTTCTTT
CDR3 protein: CASSQVENTEAFF

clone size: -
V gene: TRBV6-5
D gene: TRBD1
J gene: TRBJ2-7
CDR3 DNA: TGTGCCAGCAGCTACGACAGGGGGCTCGACGAGCAGTACTTC
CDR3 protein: CASSYDRGLDEQYF

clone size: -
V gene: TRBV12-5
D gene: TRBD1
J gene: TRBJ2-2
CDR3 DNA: TGTGCCACCGGGACAGGGAGCACCGGGGAGCTGTTTTTT
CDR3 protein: CATGTGSTGELFF

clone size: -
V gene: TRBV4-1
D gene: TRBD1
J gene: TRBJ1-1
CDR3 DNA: TGCGCCAGCAGCCAGGACCAGACAGGGGGCAGGGCTTTCTTT
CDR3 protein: CASSQDQTGGRAFF